This passage covers 18 T cell receptor beta chains from one sample sequenced in a study of cytomegalovirus exposure and HLA in healthy donors (TCRdb year 2017). Library construction relied on the immunoSEQ multiplex PCR assay. TCRdb holds this immuneACCESS table with in-frame rearrangements only. Some clones are missing; in checked studies, unresolved V genes explain under half, and the rest has no known cause. For this sample the table gives 50,000 to 65,000 clones, of which 89% were detected only once. Around 15% of the sample is held by the ten biggest clonotypes. The sample comprised PBMCs. These receptors originate from a woman aged 18-35 years in good health and CMV-seronegative.

J is TRBJ1-5 and V is TRBV28; D possibly corresponds to TRBD1 (6 bases). Trimming left V 6 bases short and J 2 bases short, with 23 bases between. In germline, CDR1 is MDHEN, CDR2 SYDVKM. The CDR3 runs 18 residues. CDR3 region: CASRPPAGSDRRNQPQHF. The CDR3 DNA follows: TGTGCCAGCAGACCACCAGCAGGCTCGGACAGACGCAATCAGCCCCAGCATTTT.

V gene TRBV5-1 combines with J gene TRBJ1-3, with 10 nucleotides matching TRBD1. Germline assignment: CDR1 SGHRS and CDR2 YFSETQ. The V gene end was trimmed by 4 bases and the J gene end by 4 bases; junction bases not matched to a gene: 5. This CDR3 has 15 amino acids. The CDR3 is CASSGGQGNGNTIYF. In nucleotides, the CDR3 is TGCGCCAGCAGCGGGGGACAGGGGAACGGAAACACCATATATTTT.

The chain joins TRBV27 to TRBJ1-1; D might be TRBD1 (5 bases). The CDR3 contains 14 residues. Germline CDR1 MNHEY, CDR2 SMNVEV (reference sequence). V was cut by 6 bases and J by 4 bases, with 15 bases left in between. The DNA of the CDR3 is TGTGCCAGCAGCCTTCTGGGGGGGTCCACTGAAGCTTTCTTT. Protein sequence: CASSLLGGSTEAFF.

This chain joins TRBV7-2 and TRBJ2-1; D possibly corresponds to TRBD2 (7 bases). CDR1 is SGHTA and CDR2 is FQGNSA in the germline V gene. The CDR3 covers 16 residues. Trimming took off 1 base at V and 8 bases at J, with 18 bases between the two ends. CDR3 amino acids: CASSLGPGGASHEQFF. For the CDR3, the DNA is TGTGCCAGCAGCTTAGGTCCGGGGGGCGCTTCCCATGAGCAGTTCTTC.

The rearrangement joins TRBV2 to TRBJ1-2; tentatively, D is TRBD1 (5 bases). Germline V gene data show CDR1 as SNHLY and CDR2 as FYNNEI. Trimming removed 8 bases at V and 4 bases at J, with 8 bases between. The CDR3 is 11 amino acids. In DNA, the CDR3 is TGTGCCAGCGGCAGGGCCTATGGCTACACCTTC. Amino acids: CASGRAYGYTF. Using reference TRBV2 and TRBJ1-2 for the parts outside the CDR3, the full variable domain is EPEVTQTPSHQVTQMGQEVILRCVPISNHLYFYWYRQILGQKVEFLVSFYNNEISEKSEIFDDQFSVERPDGSNFTLKIRSTKLEDSAMYFCASGRAYGYTFGSGTRLTVV.

The rearrangement links TRBV27 to TRBJ1-1; a possible D gene is TRBD1 (6 bases). This CDR3 region has 16 residues. Germline values: CDR1 MNHEY, CDR2 SMNVEV (reference sequence). V was clipped by 5 bases and J by 1 base, with 17 bases between them. The chain's CDR3 is CASSLMSDSQNTEAFF. The CDR3 DNA is TGTGCCAGCAGTCTTATGTCGGACAGCCAGAACACTGAAGCTTTCTTT.

This chain uses TRBV14 with TRBJ1-4; D unclear. Trimming shortened V by 4 bases and J by 7 bases, and 16 bases separated the two germline ends. The CDR3 consists of 15 residues. Per the germline V gene, CDR1 is SGHDN and CDR2 is FVKESK. The CDR3 DNA follows: TGTGCCAGCAGCCCCCAGAGCGGACGTGGTGAAAAACTGTTTTTT. Amino acids: CASSPQSGRGEKLFF.

V usage is TRBV5-6 and J usage is TRBJ2-1, with TRBD1 identical over 8 bases. CDR1 and CDR2 (germline): SGHDT, YYEEEE. With 3 bases clipped from V and 6 bases from J, the junction kept 5 bases outside the gene matches. This CDR3 has 14 amino acids. The CDR3 DNA follows: TGTGCCAGCAGCTGGGGAACAGGGGGCAATGAGCAGTTCTTC. Its protein is CASSWGTGGNEQFF.

This clone was detected only once. The chain carries TRBV2 and TRBJ2-2, with 9 bases lining up with TRBD1. The germline gives CDR1 SNHLY, CDR2 FYNNEI. The trim removed 3 bases at V and 6 bases at J, leaving 2 bases unmatched. This CDR3 has 14 residues. CDR3 DNA sequence: TGTGCCAGCAGTGACGGGACAGGGTCCGGGGAGCTGTTTTTT. Encoded protein: CASSDGTGSGELFF.

This clone has just one count. This rearrangement joins TRBV28 to TRBJ1-1, with D uncertain. Germline-derived CDR1 and CDR2 are MDHEN and SYDVKM. CDR3 size: 11 residues. The V and J ends lost 2 bases and 9 bases respectively, with 7 bases between them. The CDR3 bases are TGTGCCAGCAGTTTAGCGGGGAAAGCTTTCTTT. Encoded protein: CASSLAGKAFF. The whole variable domain, remainder taken from reference TRBV28 and TRBJ1-1, is DVKVTQSSRYLVKRTGEKVFLECVQDMDHENMFWYRQDPGLGLRLIYFSYDVKMKEKGDIPEGYSVSREKKERFSLILESASTNQTSMYLCASSLAGKAFFGQGTRLTVV.

This clone has a handful of counts. The chain employs TRBV13 and TRBJ2-3; D uncertain. The CDR3 length is 15 residues. Trimming took 0 bases from V and 4 from J, leaving 11 bases between them. Germline V gives CDR1 PRHDT, CDR2 FYEKMQ (reference sequence). The CDR3 nucleotides read TGTGCCAGCAGCTTAGGCCGGGTCAACGCAGATACGCAGTATTTT. Its translation is CASSLGRVNADTQYF.

The rearrangement links TRBV6-6 to TRBJ1-6; TRBD1 aligns across 8 bases. The V and J ends lost 7 bases and 9 bases, in that order; junction bases with no gene match: 8. Germline V CDR1 and CDR2: MNHNY, SVGAGI (reference sequence). The CDR3 runs 14 residues. CDR3 DNA: TGTGCCAGCACCCCGGACAGGGTCGGTTCACCCCTCCACTTT. Amino acid sequence: CASTPDRVGSPLHF.

This clone was detected once. The chain carries TRBV28 and TRBJ1-2; D gene ambiguous. V was shortened by 6 bases and J by 4 bases, with 15 bases between the two germline ends. Germline-derived CDR1 and CDR2 are MDHEN and SYDVKM. The CDR3 totals 14 residues. The CDR3 region is CASSLTGMGYGYTF. In nucleotides, the CDR3 is TGTGCCAGCAGCCTCACGGGGATGGGCTATGGCTACACCTTC.

The rearrangement uses TRBV5-5 and TRBJ1-6; D is perhaps TRBD1 (6 bases). V was pared by 5 bases and J by 8 bases, with 14 bases between. The CDR3 has 14 amino acids. Germline V gene sequence: CDR1 SGHKS, CDR2 YYEKEE (reference sequence). The CDR3: CASRGPDSDSPLHF. The CDR3 DNA reads as TGTGCCAGCAGGGGACCGGACAGTGATTCACCCCTCCACTTT.

This sequence joins TRBV7-9 and TRBJ2-1; a weak D match, TRBD1 (6 bases). Germline CDR1 is SEHNR and CDR2 is FQNEAQ (reference sequence). V was pared by 1 base and J by 7 bases, with 14 bases between. The CDR3 is 15 residues long. In DNA, the CDR3 is TGTGCCAGCAGCTTAGTGCAGGGGAATAAGAATGAGCAGTTCTTC. Translation gives CASSLVQGNKNEQFF.

This clone came up once. V gene TRBV5-1 combines with J gene TRBJ2-3; TRBD2 matches 12 bases. The CDR3 is made up of 16 amino acids. Unmatched junction bases numbered 4, after V lost 5 bases and J lost 0 bases. Germline V lookup: CDR1 SGHRS, CDR2 YFSETQ. CDR3 amino acids: CASRAGTSGSTDTQYF. CDR3 sequence (DNA): TGCGCCAGCAGGGCCGGGACTAGCGGGAGCACAGATACGCAGTATTTT.

The chain uses TRBV13 and TRBJ1-1; D is ambiguous. Germline CDR1 reads PRHDT; CDR2 reads FYEKMQ (reference sequence). This CDR3 has 12 residues. Trimming cost V 5 bases and J 0 bases, with 4 bases left between them. The CDR3 sequence: CASSLLNTEAFF. The CDR3 DNA follows: TGTGCCAGCAGCCTACTGAACACTGAAGCTTTCTTT.

The V call is TRBV7-9, the J call TRBJ2-5; D is perhaps TRBD2 (6 bases). Germline V gene sequence: CDR1 SEHNR, CDR2 FQNEAQ (reference sequence). CDR3 size: 14 residues. V lost 3 bases to trimming and J lost 5 bases, with 13 bases between them. CDR3 sequence: CASSLGGTVETQYF. As DNA, the CDR3 is TGTGCCAGCAGCTTGGGCGGGACGGTCGAGACCCAGTACTTC.